The clone carrying this T cell receptor (beta chain) was recorded many times. The antigen is not known. Germline CDR1 and CDR2: SGHVS and FQNEAQ. Trimming took off 8 bases at V and 1 base at J, with 5 bases between the two ends. This CDR3 has 12 residues. This sample was included in a study of Graves' ophthalmopathy and Graves' hyperthyroidism. The overall study: Peripheral blood collection took place at initial diagnosis, before any treatment. Broader study findings: Detection in blood was also observed for most expanded thyroid clonotypes above 0.001 frequency.

RNA served as the template for amplifying TCR beta CDR3 regions. The first-round RT-PCR employed HTBI primers together with the Qiagen OneStep RT-PCR kit. A multiplex PCR was then performed as the second round. TCRdb recomputed calls from the multiplex PCR reads with MiXCR, one row per CDR3 protein. Here the sample spans around 660,000 distinct CDR3 sequences, over 40% being singletons. Ophthalmopathic donors had moderate-to-severe activity, CAS ≥3 and NOSPECS ≥4, with disease that had lasted under 3 months. The TCR originated in an adult man with Graves' ophthalmopathy. The genes are TRBV7-8 and TRBJ2-2; no definite D call. Material: peripheral blood. Here the CDR3 reads CASAGNTGELFF. CDR3 nucleotide sequence: TGTGCCAGCGCCGGGAACACCGGGGAGCTGTTTTTT.